This T cell receptor beta chain was retrieved from a study of early T cells in non-severe SARS-CoV-2 infection. CDR1 and CDR2 (germline): KGHSH, LQKENI. Deletions cut 3 bases from V and 2 bases from J, with 13 bases between. This CDR3 comprises 15 residues. There are many counts of this clonotype. MiXCR was run by TCRdb on the 5' RACE reads, yielding one entry per CDR3 protein. The repertoire holds 30,000 to 40,000 distinct CDR3 sequences, with under 6% as singletons. The clonotype was recovered from an adult who was a healthcare worker with PCR-confirmed SARS-CoV-2 infection or an uninfected control (not recorded which). The V gene is TRBV18, the J gene TRBJ1-1; D may be TRBD1 (6 bases). Sequenced material: whole blood. This CDR3 reads CASSPREGGNTEAFF. CDR3 sequence (DNA): TGTGCCAGCTCACCCCGAGAGGGGGGTAACACTGAAGCTTTCTTT.